The rows below give T cell receptor beta chains drawn from one sample of a study of Ad26.COV2.S vaccination and SARS-CoV-2 variants. Sequencing used immunoSEQ multiplex PCR; TCRdb keeps in-frame clones, though not all of them. This table has about half a million clones, about nine tenths appearing once. This material consisted of peripheral blood, taken in a trial of Ad26.COV2.S vaccine versus placebo. The receptors were gathered from a person between 18 and 65 years old who received the Ad26.COV2.S COVID-19 vaccine or a placebo. Both conserved end residues are part of each CDR3. Fields, in order: V gene, clone size, J gene, CDR3 length, D gene, CDR3 protein, CDR3 DNA. The D gene is left open where the match is weak. The size field is filled for only some rows; it gives once, few, many or a size class.

>TRBV30|NA|TRBJ2-1|15|TRBD2
CAWSLTSGAYNEQFF
TGTGCCTGGAGTCTTACTAGCGGGGCCTACAATGAGCAGTTCTTC
>TRBV2|NA|TRBJ2-7|13|NA
CASSVRGPYEQYF
TGTGCCAGCAGTGTTAGGGGACCCTACGAGCAGTACTTC
>TRBV7-9|once|TRBJ1-1|16|TRBD1
CASSDLHTRTGWEAFF
TGTGCCAGCAGCGACTTACACACAAGGACAGGGTGGGAAGCTTTCTTT
>TRBV3-1/TRBV3-2|few|TRBJ2-1|16|TRBD2
CASSPRTSGRSNEQFF
TGTGCCAGCAGCCCACGGACTAGCGGGAGATCCAATGAGCAGTTCTTC
>TRBV30|NA|TRBJ2-7|13|NA
CAWSDPGAREQYF
TGTGCCTGGAGTGACCCAGGAGCTCGCGAGCAGTACTTC
>TRBV9|NA|TRBJ2-2|15|TRBD1
CASSGRGSDTGELFF
TGTGCCAGCAGCGGCAGGGGGTCTGACACCGGGGAGCTGTTTTTT
>TRBV6-5|NA|TRBJ2-7|13|NA
CASSLTPSSEEYF
TGTGCCAGCAGTCTGACACCCTCCAGCGAGGAGTACTTC
>TRBV4-3|once|TRBJ2-2|14|NA
CASSQGVGTGELFF
TGCGCCAGCAGCCAAGGGGTGGGCACCGGGGAGCTGTTTTTT
>TRBV5-1|once|TRBJ1-4|14|NA
CASSLEGNNEKLFF
TGCGCCAGCAGCTTGGAGGGTAATAATGAAAAACTGTTTTTT
>TRBV6-2/TRBV6-3|once|TRBJ2-1|13|NA
CASSYYSGNEQFF
TGTGCCAGCAGTTACTATAGCGGCAATGAGCAGTTCTTC
>TRBV5-1|NA|TRBJ1-1|16|TRBD1
CASSLVAGQGNTEAFF
TGCGCCAGCAGCTTGGTAGCTGGACAGGGCAACACTGAAGCTTTCTTT
>TRBV28|NA|TRBJ1-6|16|TRBD1
CASSLNQGALNSPLHF
TGTGCCAGCAGTTTAAATCAGGGGGCTCTAAATTCACCCCTCCACTTT
>TRBV3-1/TRBV3-2|NA|TRBJ1-5|15|NA
CASSLGAGDNQPQHF
TGTGCCAGCAGCCTCGGGGCCGGGGACAATCAGCCCCAGCATTTT
>TRBV7-9|NA|TRBJ2-3|16|TRBD2
CASSFTGLAGEGTQYF
TGTGCCAGCAGCTTTACGGGACTAGCGGGAGAGGGTACGCAGTATTTT
>TRBV18|NA|TRBJ2-7|15|TRBD2
CASSPASGGFNEQYF
TGTGCCAGCTCACCAGCCAGCGGGGGCTTCAACGAGCAGTACTTC
>TRBV7-2|NA|TRBJ2-7|18|TRBD2
CASSLYPGGGRPPYEQYF
TGTGCCAGCAGCTTATATCCCGGGGGCGGGAGGCCCCCCTACGAGCAGTACTTC
>TRBV30|NA|TRBJ1-3|12|TRBD1
CAFGQGTNTIYF
TGTGCCTTCGGACAGGGGACAAACACCATATATTTT
>TRBV6-5|NA|TRBJ2-7|15|TRBD1
CASSYPGTDAREQYF
TGTGCCAGCAGTTACCCCGGGACAGACGCTAGGGAGCAGTACTTC
>TRBV2|NA|TRBJ1-2|14|TRBD1
CASSPGQKNYGYTF
TGTGCCAGCAGTCCGGGACAGAAGAATTATGGCTACACCTTC
>TRBV2|NA|TRBJ1-1|12|NA
CASREVNTEAFF
TGTGCCAGTAGGGAGGTGAACACTGAAGCTTTCTTT
>TRBV7-3|once|TRBJ2-5|15|NA
CASSLTARTQETQYF
TGTGCCAGCAGCTTAACGGCCAGAACACAAGAGACCCAGTACTTC
>TRBV6-5|once|TRBJ2-7|15|NA
CASSRVLFDRGEQYF
TGTGCCAGCAGCCGTGTCCTATTCGATCGGGGCGAGCAGTACTTC
>TRBV19|once|TRBJ2-3|15|TRBD2
CASSIQRGGPDTQYF
TGTGCCAGTAGTATCCAGCGGGGGGGCCCAGATACGCAGTATTTT